The clone carrying this T cell receptor beta chain was counted a few times. As yet, its antigen is unknown. The record originates from a study of naive and memory T cell subsets. Findings of the study overall: Potentially, T cell activation and differentiation skew this RNA-based measurement.

The SP2 primer and nested alpha and beta constant region primers amplified ligated cDNA in four rounds. Reverse transcription of blood and skin TCR RNA was primed at alpha and beta constant regions. MiXCR, applied by TCRdb to the 5' RACE reads, yields one record per CDR3 protein. The sample includes tens of thousands of distinct CDR3 sequences, 16% of them seen just once. An oligonucleotide containing a UMI was ligated to the 3' end of TCR cDNA. Adult healthy volunteers gave 2.5 ml peripheral blood for whole-blood RNA. Input was roughly 1 to 1000 ng of DNase-treated total RNA without cell sorting. Trimming cost V 2 bases and J 4 bases; bases outside gene matches: 10. The CDR3 has 16 amino acids. CDR1 is ENHRY and CDR2 is SYGVKD in the germline V gene.

The J gene is TRBJ1-2, the V gene TRBV10-3; TRBD1 aligns across 7 bases. The clonotype was recovered from a female donor in good health. CDR3 nucleotides: TGTGCCATCAGTGAGGTTCGGGGACAGCCGATCTATGGCTACACCTTC. Encoded protein: CAISEVRGQPIYGYTF.